Shown below are 19 T cell receptor beta chains from a single sample sequenced in a study of T cell responses to AZD1222 COVID-19 vaccine. TCRdb's table, derived via immunoSEQ multiplex PCR, lists solely in-frame clones and lacks some. Here the sample spans roughly 180,000 clones, roughly nine tenths being singletons. The sample consisted of peripheral blood, taken 28 days after the second AZD1222 dose. The source is an adult who received the AZD1222 COVID-19 vaccine.

The rearrangement joins TRBV5-1 to TRBJ1-1; a weak D match, TRBD1 (5 bases). Trimming shortened V by 0 bases and J by 0 bases, and 9 bases separated the two germline ends. The CDR3 consists of 15 residues. Germline loops: CDR1 SGHRS, CDR2 YFSETQ. CDR3 in DNA: TGCGCCAGCAGCTTGGCGGGGGAGGTGAACACTGAAGCTTTCTTT. It yields the protein CASSLAGEVNTEAFF.

This clone was recorded once. The V call is TRBV7-9, the J call TRBJ1-3, with unresolved D. Deletions cut 0 bases from V and 0 bases from J, with 9 bases between. CDR3 length: 16 residues. The germline V gene encodes CDR1 SEHNR and CDR2 FQNEAQ (reference sequence). CDR3 residues: CASSLAWPSSGNTIYF. In DNA, the CDR3 is TGTGCCAGCAGCTTAGCTTGGCCGAGCTCTGGAAACACCATATATTTT.

The gene calls are TRBV12-5 and TRBJ2-1; no clear D gene. V shed 5 bases and J shed 10 bases, with 9 bases lying between them. The CDR3 contains 11 residues. CDR1 and CDR2 (germline): LGHNT, FRNRAP. This CDR3 reads CASGTDGEQFF. Written as DNA, the CDR3 is TGTGCTAGTGGTACCGACGGGGAGCAGTTCTTC.

The chain uses TRBV5-1 and TRBJ1-2; D unclear. The CDR3 totals 12 residues. With 0 bases removed from V and 8 bases from J, the gap between germline ends came to 8 bases. Germline-derived CDR1 and CDR2 are SGHRS and YFSETQ. CDR3 in amino acids: CASSLGGNGYTF. In nucleotides, the CDR3 is TGCGCCAGCAGCTTGGGAGGGAACGGCTACACCTTC.

This clone was seen just once. The sample carries other DNA sequences with the same CDR3. This chain uses TRBV27 with TRBJ1-5; 8 bases fit TRBD1. The trim removed 5 bases at V and 3 bases at J, leaving 3 bases unmatched. CDR1 and CDR2 from the germline V gene are MNHEY and SMNVEV (reference sequence). There are 14 residues in the CDR3. CDR3 in DNA: TGTGCCAGCAGTCGACAGGGGCTCAATCAGCCCCAGCATTTT. It codes for CASSRQGLNQPQHF.

This chain joins TRBV5-1 and TRBJ1-6; D gene uncertain. Trimming removed 0 bases at V and 7 bases at J, with 11 bases between. The length of the CDR3 is 15 residues. Germline V gene lookup returns CDR1 SGHRS and CDR2 YFSETQ. The CDR3 loop reads CASSLDSVFNSPLHF. The CDR3, as DNA: TGCGCCAGCAGCTTGGATTCAGTATTCAATTCACCCCTCCACTTT.

The chain carries TRBV30 and TRBJ1-5, with D possibly TRBD1 on 5 matching bases. This CDR3 has 13 amino acids. Germline V CDR1 and CDR2: GTSNPN, SVGIG (reference sequence). The V and J ends lost 2 bases and 4 bases respectively, with 9 bases between them. The CDR3 coding sequence is TGTGCCTGGAGTCCAGGGAGTAATCAGCCCCAGCATTTT. The encoded protein is CAWSPGSNQPQHF.

CDR3 in amino acids: CAWSRNQGGAFF. CDR3 nucleotide sequence: TGTGCCTGGAGTAGGAACCAAGGTGGAGCTTTCTTT. The V and J genes are TRBV30 and TRBJ1-1, with unresolved D. The CDR3 length is 12 residues. Trimming removed 2 bases at V and 10 bases at J, with 14 bases between. CDR1 GTSNPN and CDR2 SVGIG come from the germline V gene (reference sequence).

The chain is built from TRBV7-9 and TRBJ1-1; 7 positions agree with TRBD1. Losses at the gene ends were 6 bases for V and 2 bases for J; bases not matched to a gene: 9. This CDR3 comprises 15 residues. CDR1 and CDR2 from the germline V gene are SEHNR and FQNEAQ (reference sequence). CDR3 residues: CASSFTDRANTEAFF. The CDR3, as DNA: TGTGCCAGCAGTTTTACCGACAGGGCTAACACTGAAGCTTTCTTT.

The J gene is TRBJ1-1, the V gene TRBV4-1, with TRBD1 matching 9 bases. The CDR3 extends over 16 amino acids. Trimming at V came to 4 bases and at J to 5 bases, leaving 11 bases not matched to a gene. Germline V gene data show CDR1 as MGHRA and CDR2 as YSYEKL. The CDR3 reads CASSPTPGTGRTEAFF. CDR3 DNA sequence: TGCGCCAGCAGCCCGACCCCCGGGACAGGGAGGACTGAAGCTTTCTTT.

This chain uses TRBV5-1 with TRBJ2-1; tentative D call: TRBD2 (6 bases). The length of the CDR3 is 16 residues. Germline values: CDR1 SGHRS, CDR2 YFSETQ. CDR3 bases: TGCCCCCCCAGCAAACCCCACGAGCTGGGAGGAGCTGAGCAGTTCTTC. This encodes CPPSKPHELGGAEQFF. Filled out from reference TRBV5-1 and TRBJ2-1, the complete variable domain reads KAGVTQTPRYLIKTRGQQVTLSCSPISGHRSVSWYQQTPGQGLQFLFEYFSETQRNKGNFPGRFSGRQFSNSRSEMNVSTLELGDSALYLCPPSKPHELGGAEQFFGPGTRLTVL.

This clone was seen only once. The V and J genes are TRBV6-2 or TRBV6-3 and TRBJ2-3; the match to TRBD2 covers 7 bases. The CDR3 has 16 amino acids. J was trimmed by 8 bases and V by 0 bases; bases with no gene match: 11. Germline V CDR1 and CDR2: MNHEY, SVGEGT. The CDR3 sequence: CASSYSPAGPASTQYF. The CDR3 DNA reads as TGTGCCAGCAGTTACTCTCCAGCGGGGCCAGCTAGTACGCAGTATTTT.

This sequence joins TRBV7-6 and TRBJ1-1; D is ambiguous. V lost 5 bases and J 0 bases, leaving 7 bases between the germline ends. The CDR3 length is 13 residues. In germline, CDR1 is SGHVS, CDR2 FNYEAQ. The CDR3 nucleotides read TGTGCCAGCAGCCGTACAGTGAACACTGAAGCTTTCTTT. The encoded protein is CASSRTVNTEAFF.

V and J are TRBV3-1 (or the pseudogene TRBV3-2) and TRBJ1-6, with D maybe TRBD1 (5 bases). Looked up from germline, CDR1 is LGHDT and CDR2 is YNNKEL (reference sequence). Trimming removed 1 base from V and 10 bases from J, with 14 bases in between. This CDR3 has 15 amino acids. CDR3 loop: CASSQGGRRGSPLHF. The CDR3 DNA reads as TGTGCCAGCAGCCAAGGGGGCAGGAGAGGGTCACCCCTCCACTTT.

This chain links TRBV14 with TRBJ2-2; D is uncertain. The CDR3 sequence is 17 residues long. Germline V gene sequence: CDR1 SGHDN, CDR2 FVKESK. V was trimmed by 4 bases and J by 0 bases, leaving 15 bases between them. The CDR3 loop reads CASSPRSGVANTGELFF. CDR3 bases: TGTGCCAGCAGCCCCCGGTCTGGGGTGGCGAACACCGGGGAGCTGTTTTTT.

V and J are TRBV12-3 or TRBV12-4 and TRBJ2-7; D call uncertain. Deletions cut 8 bases from V and 2 bases from J, with 7 bases between. CDR3 length equals 11 residues. The CDR3 coding sequence is TGTGCCAGCTCCCGACCCTACGAGCAGTACTTC. It yields the protein CASSRPYEQYF.

The genes are TRBV12-3 or TRBV12-4 and TRBJ1-1; no clear D. The CDR3 is 13 residues long. Trimming removed 6 bases from V and 3 bases from J, with 11 bases in between. The CDR3 nucleotides are TGTGCCAGCAGCCTGTTGTGGGACACTGAAGCTTTCTTT. This encodes CASSLLWDTEAFF.

The chain is built from TRBV9 and TRBJ2-3; D may be TRBD1 (6 bases). V was pared by 0 bases and J by 4 bases, with 9 bases between. CDR3 length: 14 residues. Germline assignment: CDR1 SGDLS and CDR2 YYNGEE. In nucleotides, the CDR3 is TGTGCCAGCAGCGTAGCCAGGGGAGCAGATACGCAGTATTTT. As protein: CASSVARGADTQYF.

This chain links TRBV29-1 with TRBJ1-4; D is ambiguous. V lost 0 bases and J lost 8, with 13 bases in between. There are 14 residues in the CDR3. CDR1 and CDR2 from the germline V gene are SQVTM and ANQGSEA. CDR3 DNA: TGCAGCGTTGAAGATCCAGTCGTTGGGGAAAAACTGTTTTTT. It specifies CSVEDPVVGEKLFF.